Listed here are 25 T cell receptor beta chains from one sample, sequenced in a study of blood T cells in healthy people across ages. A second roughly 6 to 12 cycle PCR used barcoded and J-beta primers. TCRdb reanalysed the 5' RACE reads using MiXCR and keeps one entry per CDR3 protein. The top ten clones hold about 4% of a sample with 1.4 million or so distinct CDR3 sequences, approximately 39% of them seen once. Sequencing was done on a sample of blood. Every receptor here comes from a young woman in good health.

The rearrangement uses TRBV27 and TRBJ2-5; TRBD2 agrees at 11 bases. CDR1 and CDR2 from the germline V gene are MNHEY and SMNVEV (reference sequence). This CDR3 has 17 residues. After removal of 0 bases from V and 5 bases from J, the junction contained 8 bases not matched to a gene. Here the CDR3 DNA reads TGTGCCAGCAGTTTATCTCCGGCTAGCGGGAGGAAGGAGACCCAGTACTTC. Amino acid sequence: CASSLSPASGRKETQYF.

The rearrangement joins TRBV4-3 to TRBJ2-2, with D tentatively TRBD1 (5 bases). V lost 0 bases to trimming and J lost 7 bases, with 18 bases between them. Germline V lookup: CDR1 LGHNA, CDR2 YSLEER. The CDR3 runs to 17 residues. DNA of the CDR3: TGCGCCAGCAGCCAAGATAAGGGGCCCCTCCAGGTCGGGGAGCTGTTTTTT. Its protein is CASSQDKGPLQVGELFF.

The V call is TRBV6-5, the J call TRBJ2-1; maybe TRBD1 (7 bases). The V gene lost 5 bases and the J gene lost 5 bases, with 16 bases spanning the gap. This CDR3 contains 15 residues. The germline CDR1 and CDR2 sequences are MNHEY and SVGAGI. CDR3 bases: TGTGCCAGCAGTCGTAGGGGGCGCGGGGACAATGAGCAGTTCTTC. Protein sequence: CASSRRGRGDNEQFF.

As DNA, the CDR3 is TGTGCCAGCAGCCCCACCCAGGGGGCTGGCACAGATACGCAGTATTTT. Translated: CASSPTQGAGTDTQYF. The chain employs TRBV11-3 and TRBJ2-3; 8 bases are shared with TRBD1. This CDR3 has 16 residues. V lost 5 bases, J lost 1 base, and 8 bases stayed unmatched. The germline gives CDR1 SGHNT, CDR2 YENEEA.

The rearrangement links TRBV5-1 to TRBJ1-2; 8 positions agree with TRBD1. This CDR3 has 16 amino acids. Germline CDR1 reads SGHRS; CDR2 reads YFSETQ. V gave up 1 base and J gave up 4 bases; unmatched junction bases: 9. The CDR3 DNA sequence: TGCGCCAGCAGCTTGACCGGGACAGGACTTCTCTATGGCTACACCTTC. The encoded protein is CASSLTGTGLLYGYTF. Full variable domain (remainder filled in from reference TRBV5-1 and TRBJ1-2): KAGVTQTPRYLIKTRGQQVTLSCSPISGHRSVSWYQQTPGQGLQFLFEYFSETQRNKGNFPGRFSGRQFSNSRSEMNVSTLELGDSALYLCASSLTGTGLLYGYTFGSGTRLTVV.

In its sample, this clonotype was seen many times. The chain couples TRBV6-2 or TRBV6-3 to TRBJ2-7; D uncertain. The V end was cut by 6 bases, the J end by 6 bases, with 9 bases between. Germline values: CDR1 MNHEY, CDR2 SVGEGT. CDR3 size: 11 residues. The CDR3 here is CASRTDFEQYF. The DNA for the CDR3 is TGTGCCAGCAGGACGGATTTCGAGCAGTACTTC.

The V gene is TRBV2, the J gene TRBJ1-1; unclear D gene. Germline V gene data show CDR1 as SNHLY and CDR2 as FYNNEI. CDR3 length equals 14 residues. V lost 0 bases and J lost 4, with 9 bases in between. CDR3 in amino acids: CASSEATDSTEAFF. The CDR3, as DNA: TGTGCCAGCAGTGAAGCGACCGACTCCACTGAAGCTTTCTTT.

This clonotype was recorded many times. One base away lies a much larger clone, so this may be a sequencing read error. The CDR3 is CSVEGQATYEQYF. In DNA form, the CDR3 reads TGCAGCGTTGAAGGGCAGGCTACCTACGAGCAGTACTTC. V is TRBV29-1 and J is TRBJ2-7; D gene uncertain. CDR3 size: 13 residues. V shed 1 base and J shed 2 bases, with 9 bases lying between them. Per the germline V gene, CDR1 is SQVTM and CDR2 is ANQGSEA.

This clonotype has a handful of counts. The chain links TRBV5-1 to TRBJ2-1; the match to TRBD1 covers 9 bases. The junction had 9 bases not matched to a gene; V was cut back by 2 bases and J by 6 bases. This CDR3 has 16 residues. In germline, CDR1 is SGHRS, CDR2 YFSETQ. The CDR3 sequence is CASSFGQGPKSNEQFF. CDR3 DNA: TGCGCCAGCAGCTTTGGACAGGGGCCCAAAAGCAATGAGCAGTTCTTC. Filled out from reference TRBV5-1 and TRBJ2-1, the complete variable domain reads KAGVTQTPRYLIKTRGQQVTLSCSPISGHRSVSWYQQTPGQGLQFLFEYFSETQRNKGNFPGRFSGRQFSNSRSEMNVSTLELGDSALYLCASSFGQGPKSNEQFFGPGTRLTVL.

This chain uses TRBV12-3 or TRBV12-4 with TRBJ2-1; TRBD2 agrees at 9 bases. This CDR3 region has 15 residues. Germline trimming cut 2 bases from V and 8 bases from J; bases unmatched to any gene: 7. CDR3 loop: CASSLWASGDYEQFF. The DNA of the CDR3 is TGTGCCAGCAGTTTATGGGCTAGCGGGGACTATGAGCAGTTCTTC.

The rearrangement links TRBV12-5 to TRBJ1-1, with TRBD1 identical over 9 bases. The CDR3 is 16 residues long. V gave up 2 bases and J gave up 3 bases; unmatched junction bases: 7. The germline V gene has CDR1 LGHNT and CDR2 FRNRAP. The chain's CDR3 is CASGLFNRGHDTEAFF. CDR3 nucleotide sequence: TGTGCTAGTGGTTTGTTTAACAGGGGGCATGACACTGAAGCTTTCTTT.

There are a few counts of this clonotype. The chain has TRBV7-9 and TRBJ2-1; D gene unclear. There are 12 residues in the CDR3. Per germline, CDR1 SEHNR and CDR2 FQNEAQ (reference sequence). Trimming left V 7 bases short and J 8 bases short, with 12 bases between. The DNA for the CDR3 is TGTGCCAGCAACCTAGTTTTCGATGAGCAGTTCTTC. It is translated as CASNLVFDEQFF.

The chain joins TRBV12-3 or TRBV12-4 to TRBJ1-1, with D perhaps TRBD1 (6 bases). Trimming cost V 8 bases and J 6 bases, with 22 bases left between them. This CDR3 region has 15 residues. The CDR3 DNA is TGTGCCAGCGTCTTCGTGGGCAGGGGAGGGTCTGAAGCTTTCTTT. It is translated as CASVFVGRGGSEAFF.

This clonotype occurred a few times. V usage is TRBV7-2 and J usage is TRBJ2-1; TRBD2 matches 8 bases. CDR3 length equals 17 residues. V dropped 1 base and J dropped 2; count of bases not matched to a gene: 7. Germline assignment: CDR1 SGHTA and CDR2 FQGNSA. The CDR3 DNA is TGTGCCAGCAGCTTAGAACCAGCGGGGGTGGCCTACAATGAGCAGTTCTTC. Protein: CASSLEPAGVAYNEQFF.

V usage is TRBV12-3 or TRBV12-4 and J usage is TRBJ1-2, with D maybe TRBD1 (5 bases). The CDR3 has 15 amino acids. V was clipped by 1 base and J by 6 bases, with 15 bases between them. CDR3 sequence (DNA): TGTGCCAGCAGTTTAGTCCCAGGGAGTGGGGATGGCTACACCTTC. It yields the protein CASSLVPGSGDGYTF.

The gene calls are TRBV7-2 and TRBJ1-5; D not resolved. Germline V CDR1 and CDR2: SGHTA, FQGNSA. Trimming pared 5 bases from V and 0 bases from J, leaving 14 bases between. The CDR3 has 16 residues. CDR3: CASSTQGGYSNQPQHF. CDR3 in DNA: TGTGCCAGCAGCACCCAAGGAGGCTATAGCAATCAGCCCCAGCATTTT. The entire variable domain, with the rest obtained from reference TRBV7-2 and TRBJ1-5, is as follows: GAGVSQSPSNKVTEKGKDVELRCDPISGHTALYWYRQSLGQGLEFLIYFQGNSAPDKSGLPSDRFSAERTGGSVSTLTIQRTQQEDSAVYLCASSTQGGYSNQPQHFGDGTRLSIL.

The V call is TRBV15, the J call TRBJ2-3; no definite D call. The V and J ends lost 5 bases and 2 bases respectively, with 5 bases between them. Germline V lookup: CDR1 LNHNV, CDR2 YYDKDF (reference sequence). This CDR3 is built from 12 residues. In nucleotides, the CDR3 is TGTGCCACCAGCCTATACACAGATACGCAGTATTTT. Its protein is CATSLYTDTQYF.

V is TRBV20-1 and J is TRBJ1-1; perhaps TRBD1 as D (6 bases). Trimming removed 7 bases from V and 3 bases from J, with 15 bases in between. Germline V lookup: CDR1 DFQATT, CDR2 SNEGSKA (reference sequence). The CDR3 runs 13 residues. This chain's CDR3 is CSVSGQTHTEAFF. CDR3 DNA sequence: TGCAGTGTCTCCGGACAGACGCACACTGAAGCTTTCTTT.

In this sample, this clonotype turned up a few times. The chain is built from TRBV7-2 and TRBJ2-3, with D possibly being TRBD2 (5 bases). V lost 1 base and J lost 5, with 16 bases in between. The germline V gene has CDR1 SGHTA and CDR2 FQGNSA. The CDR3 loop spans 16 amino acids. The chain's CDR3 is CASSLGSGLGKDTQYF. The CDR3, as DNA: TGTGCCAGCAGCTTAGGAAGCGGACTCGGCAAAGATACGCAGTATTTT. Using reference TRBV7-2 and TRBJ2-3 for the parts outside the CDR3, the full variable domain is GAGVSQSPSNKVTEKGKDVELRCDPISGHTALYWYRQSLGQGLEFLIYFQGNSAPDKSGLPSDRFSAERTGGSVSTLTIQRTQQEDSAVYLCASSLGSGLGKDTQYFGPGTRLTVL.

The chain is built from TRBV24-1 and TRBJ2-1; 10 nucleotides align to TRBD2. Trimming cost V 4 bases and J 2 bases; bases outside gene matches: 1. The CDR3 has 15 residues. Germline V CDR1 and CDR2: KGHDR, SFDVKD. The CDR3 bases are TGTGCCACCAGTGACGGGACTAGCGCCTACAATGAGCAGTTCTTC. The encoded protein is CATSDGTSAYNEQFF.

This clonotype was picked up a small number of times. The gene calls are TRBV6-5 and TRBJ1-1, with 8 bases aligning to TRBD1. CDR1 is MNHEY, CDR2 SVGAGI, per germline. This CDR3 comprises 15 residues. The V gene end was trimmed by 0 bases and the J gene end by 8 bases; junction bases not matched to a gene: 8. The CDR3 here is CASSYSNRGVGEAFF. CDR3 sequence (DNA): TGTGCCAGCAGTTACTCCAACAGGGGGGTTGGAGAAGCTTTCTTT.

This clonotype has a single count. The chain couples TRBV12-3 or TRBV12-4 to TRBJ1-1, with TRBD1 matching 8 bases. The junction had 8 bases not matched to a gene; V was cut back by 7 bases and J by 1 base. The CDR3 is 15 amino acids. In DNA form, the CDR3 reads TGTGCCAGCACCGATACGGACAGGGCGAACACTGAAGCTTTCTTT. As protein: CASTDTDRANTEAFF.

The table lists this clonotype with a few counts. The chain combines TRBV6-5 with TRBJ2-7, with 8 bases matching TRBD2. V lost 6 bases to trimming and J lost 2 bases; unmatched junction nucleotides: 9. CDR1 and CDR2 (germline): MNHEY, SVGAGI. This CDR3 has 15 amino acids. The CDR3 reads CASRISSGATYEQYF. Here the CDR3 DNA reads TGTGCCAGCAGAATAAGTAGCGGGGCAACCTACGAGCAGTACTTC.

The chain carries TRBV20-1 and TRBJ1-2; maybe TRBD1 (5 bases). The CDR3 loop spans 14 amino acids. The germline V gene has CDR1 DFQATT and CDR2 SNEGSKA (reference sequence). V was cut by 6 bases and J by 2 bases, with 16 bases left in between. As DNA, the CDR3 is TGCAGTGCCCCGGGGGGGGTACAAAACTATGGCTACACCTTC. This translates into CSAPGGVQNYGYTF.

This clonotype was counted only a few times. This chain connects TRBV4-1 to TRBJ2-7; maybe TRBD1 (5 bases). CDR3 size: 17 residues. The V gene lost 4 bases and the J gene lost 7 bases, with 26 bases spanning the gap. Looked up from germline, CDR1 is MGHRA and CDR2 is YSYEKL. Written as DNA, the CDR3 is TGCGCCAGCAGCCCCTCCAGTGGGCTGATGGACATCAATGAGCAGTACTTC. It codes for CASSPSSGLMDINEQYF.